This entry describes one TCR beta chain. Antigen unknown. The PCR employed 60 Vbeta primers together with 13 Jbeta primers. Repertoires were generated with immunoSEQ multiplex PCR, while TCRdb's copy carries only in-frame clones and drops some. The sample carries about 160,000 clones, 65% to 90% recorded once. The CDR3 runs 17 residues. Trimming took 5 bases from V and 3 from J; bases not matched to a gene: 16. Germline CDR1 and CDR2: MDHEN and SYDVKM. These data come from a study of cytomegalovirus exposure and HLA in healthy donors. In the study overall: Membership in the Caucasian-associated ancestry cluster was found for around 81% of approximately 400 genotyped donors. Study-wide points: Sequencing had likely introduced a cluster of highly shared sequence variants as an artifact. Information on immune exposure was restricted to one variable (CMV serostatus). It was reported in a later analysis that an Asian-associated ancestry cluster showed fewer N-insertions than the 666-donor mean.

Sequencing used PBMCs. The sequence was obtained from a young woman in good health and CMV-seronegative. The chain employs TRBV28 and TRBJ2-7; 7 bases fit TRBD1. The CDR3 sequence: CASSRRGTDRADYEQYF. The CDR3 coding sequence is TGTGCCAGCAGTCGTAGGGGGACAGACAGGGCGGACTACGAGCAGTACTTC.